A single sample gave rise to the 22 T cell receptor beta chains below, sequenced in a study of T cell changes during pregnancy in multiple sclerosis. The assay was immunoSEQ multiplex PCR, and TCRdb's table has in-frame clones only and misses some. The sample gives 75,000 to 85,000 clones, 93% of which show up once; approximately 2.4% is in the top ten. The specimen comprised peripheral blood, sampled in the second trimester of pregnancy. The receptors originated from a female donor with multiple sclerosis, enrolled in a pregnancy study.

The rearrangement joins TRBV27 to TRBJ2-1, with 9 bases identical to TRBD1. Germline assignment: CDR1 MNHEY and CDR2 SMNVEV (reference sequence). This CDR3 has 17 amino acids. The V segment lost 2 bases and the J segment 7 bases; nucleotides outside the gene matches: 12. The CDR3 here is CASSLGTGTGMRNEQFF. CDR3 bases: TGTGCCAGCAGTTTAGGGACCGGGACAGGGATGCGGAATGAGCAGTTCTTC.

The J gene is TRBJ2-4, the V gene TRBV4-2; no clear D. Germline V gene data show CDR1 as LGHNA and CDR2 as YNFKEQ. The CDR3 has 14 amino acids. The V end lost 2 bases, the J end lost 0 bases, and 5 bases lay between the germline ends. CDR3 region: CASSQRLAKNIQYF. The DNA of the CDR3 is TGTGCCAGCAGCCAACGGTTAGCCAAAAACATTCAGTACTTC.

CDR3 nucleotide sequence: TGTGCCAGCAGTTCCTACACCGGGGAGCTGTTTTTT. Translation: CASSSYTGELFF. The chain combines TRBV27 with TRBJ2-2; D gene uncertain. V was cut by 4 bases and J by 3 bases, with 3 bases left in between. Looked up from germline, CDR1 is MNHEY and CDR2 is SMNVEV (reference sequence). The CDR3 loop spans 12 amino acids.

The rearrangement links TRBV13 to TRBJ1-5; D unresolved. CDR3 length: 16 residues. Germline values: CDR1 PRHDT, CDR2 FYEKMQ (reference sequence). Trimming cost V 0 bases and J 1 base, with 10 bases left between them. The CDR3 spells CASSLGGGSSNQPQHF. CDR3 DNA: TGTGCCAGCAGCTTAGGTGGAGGGTCAAGCAATCAGCCCCAGCATTTT.

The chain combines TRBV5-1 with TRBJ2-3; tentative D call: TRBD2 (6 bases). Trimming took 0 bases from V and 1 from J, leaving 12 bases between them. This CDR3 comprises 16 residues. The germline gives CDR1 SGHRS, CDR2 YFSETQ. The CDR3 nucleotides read TGCGCCAGCAGCTTGGGACTAGTCTGGGGCACAGATACGCAGTATTTT. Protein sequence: CASSLGLVWGTDTQYF. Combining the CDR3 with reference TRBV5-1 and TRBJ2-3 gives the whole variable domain KAGVTQTPRYLIKTRGQQVTLSCSPISGHRSVSWYQQTPGQGLQFLFEYFSETQRNKGNFPGRFSGRQFSNSRSEMNVSTLELGDSALYLCASSLGLVWGTDTQYFGPGTRLTVL.

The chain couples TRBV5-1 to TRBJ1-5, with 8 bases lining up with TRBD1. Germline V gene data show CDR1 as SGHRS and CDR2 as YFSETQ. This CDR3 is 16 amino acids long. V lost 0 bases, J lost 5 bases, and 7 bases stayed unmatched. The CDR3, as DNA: TGCGCCAGCAGCTTGGGGGCAGGGGGCCGGGATCAGCCCCAGCATTTT. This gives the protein CASSLGAGGRDQPQHF.

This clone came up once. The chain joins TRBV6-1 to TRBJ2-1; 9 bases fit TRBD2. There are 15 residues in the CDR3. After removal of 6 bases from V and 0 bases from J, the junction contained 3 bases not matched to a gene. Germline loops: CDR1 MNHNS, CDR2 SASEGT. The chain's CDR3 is CASSRAGGSYNEQFF. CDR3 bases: TGTGCCAGCAGCAGAGCGGGGGGCTCCTACAATGAGCAGTTCTTC.

CDR3 sequence reads: CASSLYSNTYEQYF. CDR3 DNA: TGTGCCAGCAGTTTATACAGCAACACCTACGAGCAGTACTTC. The chain employs TRBV27 and TRBJ2-7; D is undetermined. Germline V gene lookup returns CDR1 MNHEY and CDR2 SMNVEV (reference sequence). The CDR3 loop spans 14 amino acids. With 1 base removed from V and 2 bases from J, the gap between germline ends came to 9 bases.

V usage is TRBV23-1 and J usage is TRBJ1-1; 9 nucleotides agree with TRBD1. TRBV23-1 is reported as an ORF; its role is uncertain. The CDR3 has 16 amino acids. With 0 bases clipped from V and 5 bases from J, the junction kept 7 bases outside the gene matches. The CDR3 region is CASSQSVQGAGTEAFF. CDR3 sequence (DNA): TGCGCCAGCAGTCAATCGGTACAGGGGGCGGGAACTGAAGCTTTCTTT.

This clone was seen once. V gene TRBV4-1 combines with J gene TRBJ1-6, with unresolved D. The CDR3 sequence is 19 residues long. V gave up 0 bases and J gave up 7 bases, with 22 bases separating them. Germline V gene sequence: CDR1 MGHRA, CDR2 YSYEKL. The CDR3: CASSQDHLADSIRNSPLHF. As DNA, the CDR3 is TGCGCCAGCAGCCAAGATCACCTAGCGGATTCGATTCGGAATTCACCCCTCCACTTT.

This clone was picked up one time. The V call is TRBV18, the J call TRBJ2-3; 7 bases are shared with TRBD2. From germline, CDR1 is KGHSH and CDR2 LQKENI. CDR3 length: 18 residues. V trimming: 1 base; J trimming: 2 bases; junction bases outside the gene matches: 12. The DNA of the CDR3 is TGTGCCAGCTCACCACTCCCTAGCGGCGAGATCCACACAGATACGCAGTATTTT. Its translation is CASSPLPSGEIHTDTQYF.

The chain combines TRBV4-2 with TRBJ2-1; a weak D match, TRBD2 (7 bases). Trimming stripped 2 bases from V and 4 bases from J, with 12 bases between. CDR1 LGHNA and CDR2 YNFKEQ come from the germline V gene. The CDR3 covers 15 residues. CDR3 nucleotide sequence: TGTGCCAGCAGCCAATTGGGGGGGGCTTACAATGAGCAGTTCTTC. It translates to CASSQLGGAYNEQFF.

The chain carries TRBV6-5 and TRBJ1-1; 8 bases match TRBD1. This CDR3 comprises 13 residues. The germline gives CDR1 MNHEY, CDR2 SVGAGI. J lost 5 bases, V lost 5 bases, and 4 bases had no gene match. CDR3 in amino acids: CASSTGGGTEAFF. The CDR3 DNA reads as TGTGCCAGCAGTACAGGGGGAGGGACTGAAGCTTTCTTT.

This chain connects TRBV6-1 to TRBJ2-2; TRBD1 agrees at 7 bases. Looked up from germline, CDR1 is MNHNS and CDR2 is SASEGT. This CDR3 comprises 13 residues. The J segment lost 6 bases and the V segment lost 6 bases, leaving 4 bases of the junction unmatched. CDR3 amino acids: CASRAGGAGELFF. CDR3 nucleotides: TGTGCCAGCAGAGCAGGGGGTGCCGGGGAGCTGTTTTTT.

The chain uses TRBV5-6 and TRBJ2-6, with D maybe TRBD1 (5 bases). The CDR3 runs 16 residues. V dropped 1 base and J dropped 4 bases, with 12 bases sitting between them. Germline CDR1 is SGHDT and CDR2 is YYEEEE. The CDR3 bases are TGTGCCAGCAGCTTGACTCGTGGGGCAGGGGCCAACGTCCTGACTTTC. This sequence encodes CASSLTRGAGANVLTF.

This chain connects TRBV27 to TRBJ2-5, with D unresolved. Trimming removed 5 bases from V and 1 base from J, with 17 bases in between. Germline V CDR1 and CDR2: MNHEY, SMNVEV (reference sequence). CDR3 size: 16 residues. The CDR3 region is CASSLYSVSIQETQYF. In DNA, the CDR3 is TGTGCCAGCAGTCTATACTCGGTCTCAATCCAAGAGACCCAGTACTTC.

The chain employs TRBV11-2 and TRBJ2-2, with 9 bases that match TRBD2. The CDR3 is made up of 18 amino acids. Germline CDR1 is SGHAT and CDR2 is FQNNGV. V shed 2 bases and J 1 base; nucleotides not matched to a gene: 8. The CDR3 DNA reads TGTGCCAGCAGCTTAATCCTAGCGGGAATACAGAACACCGGGGAGCTGTTTTTT. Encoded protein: CASSLILAGIQNTGELFF.

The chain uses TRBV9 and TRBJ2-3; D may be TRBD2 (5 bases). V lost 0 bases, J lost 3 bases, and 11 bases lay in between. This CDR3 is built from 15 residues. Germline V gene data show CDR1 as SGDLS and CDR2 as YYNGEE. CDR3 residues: CASSVGGAETDTQYF. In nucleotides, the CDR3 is TGTGCCAGCAGCGTAGGAGGAGCGGAGACAGATACGCAGTATTTT. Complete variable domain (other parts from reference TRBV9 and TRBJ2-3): DSGVTQTPKHLITATGQRVTLRCSPRSGDLSVYWYQQSLDQGLQFLIQYYNGEERAKGNILERFSAQQFPDLHSELNLSSLELGDSALYFCASSVGGAETDTQYFGPGTRLTVL.

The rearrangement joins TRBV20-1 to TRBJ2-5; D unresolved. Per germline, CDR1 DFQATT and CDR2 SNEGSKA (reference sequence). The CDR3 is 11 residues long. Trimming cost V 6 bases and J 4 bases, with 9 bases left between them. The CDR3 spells CSAKRGETQYF. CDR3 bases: TGCAGTGCCAAACGCGGAGAGACCCAGTACTTC.

CDR3 sequence: CASSHGQANTEAFF. The CDR3 bases are TGTGCCAGCAGCCACGGACAGGCGAACACTGAAGCTTTCTTT. The J gene is TRBJ1-1, the V gene TRBV5-6; 7 bases agree with TRBD1. Germline lookup yields CDR1 SGHDT and CDR2 YYEEEE. The ends lost 4 bases at V and 1 base at J; junction bases unmatched: 4. The CDR3 spans 14 residues.

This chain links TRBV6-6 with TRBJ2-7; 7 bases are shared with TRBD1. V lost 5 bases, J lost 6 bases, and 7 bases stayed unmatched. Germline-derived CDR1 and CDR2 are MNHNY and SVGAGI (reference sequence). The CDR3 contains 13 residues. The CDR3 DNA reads TGTGCCAGCAGTGATCGACAGGGTGCCGAGCAGTACTTC. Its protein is CASSDRQGAEQYF.

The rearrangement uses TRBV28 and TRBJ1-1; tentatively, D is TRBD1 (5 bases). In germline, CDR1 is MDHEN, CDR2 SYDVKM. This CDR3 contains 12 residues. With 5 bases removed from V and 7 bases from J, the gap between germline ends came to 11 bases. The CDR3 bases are TGTGCCAGCAGTAACAGACAGTTTGAAGCTTTCTTT. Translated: CASSNRQFEAFF.